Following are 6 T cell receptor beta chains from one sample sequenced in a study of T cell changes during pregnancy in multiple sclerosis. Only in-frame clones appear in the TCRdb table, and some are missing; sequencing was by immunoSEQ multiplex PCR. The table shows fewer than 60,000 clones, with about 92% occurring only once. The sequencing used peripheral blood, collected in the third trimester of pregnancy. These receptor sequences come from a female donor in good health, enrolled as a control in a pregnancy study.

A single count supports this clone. The CDR3 sequence: CASSEREANEQYF. DNA for the CDR3: TGCGCCAGCAGTGAACGAGAGGCAAACGAGCAGTACTTC. The chain couples TRBV10-1 to TRBJ2-7; unclear D gene. With 3 bases removed from V and 5 bases from J, the gap between germline ends came to 11 bases. The CDR3 length is 13 residues. Germline V CDR1 and CDR2: WNHNN, SYGVQD (reference sequence).

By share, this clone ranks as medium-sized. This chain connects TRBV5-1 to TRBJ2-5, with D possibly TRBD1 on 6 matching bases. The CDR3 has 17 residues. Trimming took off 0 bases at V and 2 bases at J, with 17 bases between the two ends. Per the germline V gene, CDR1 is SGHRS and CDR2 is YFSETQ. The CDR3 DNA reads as TGCGCCAGCAGCTTGGATCCGGGACACACGCCTCAAGAGACCCAGTACTTC. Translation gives CASSLDPGHTPQETQYF.

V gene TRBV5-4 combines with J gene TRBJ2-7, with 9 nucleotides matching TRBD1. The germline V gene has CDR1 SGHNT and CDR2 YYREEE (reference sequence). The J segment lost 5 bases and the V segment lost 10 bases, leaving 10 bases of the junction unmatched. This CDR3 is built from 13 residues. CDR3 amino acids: CAGQRDRVNEQYF. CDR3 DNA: TGTGCCGGCCAGCGGGACAGGGTCAACGAGCAGTACTTC.

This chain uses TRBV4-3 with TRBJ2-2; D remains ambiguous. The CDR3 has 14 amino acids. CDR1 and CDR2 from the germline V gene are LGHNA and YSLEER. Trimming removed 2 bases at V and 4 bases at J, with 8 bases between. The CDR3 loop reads CASSQSGATGELFF. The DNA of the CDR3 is TGCGCCAGCAGCCAATCCGGTGCCACCGGGGAGCTGTTTTTT.

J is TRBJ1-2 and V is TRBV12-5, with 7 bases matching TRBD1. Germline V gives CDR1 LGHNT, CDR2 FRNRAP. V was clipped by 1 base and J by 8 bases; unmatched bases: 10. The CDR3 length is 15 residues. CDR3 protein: CASGLGHLRGQGYTF. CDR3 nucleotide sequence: TGTGCTAGTGGTTTGGGCCATTTGAGGGGGCAAGGCTACACCTTC.

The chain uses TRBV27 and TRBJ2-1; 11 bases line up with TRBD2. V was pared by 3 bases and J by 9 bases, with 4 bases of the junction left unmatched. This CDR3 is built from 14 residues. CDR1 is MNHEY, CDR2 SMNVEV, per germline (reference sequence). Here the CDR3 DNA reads TGTGCCAGCAGTTTTCGTCTAGCGGGAGGTGAGCAGTTCTTC. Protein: CASSFRLAGGEQFF.